This TCR beta chain was recorded in a study of blood T cell repertoires in COVID-19. Whole-study context: Samples of COVID-19 (acute and convalescent) were obtained from the United States, Italy and Spain. The cDNA or gDNA used as material had been derived from T cells, B-cell-depleted T cells, or PBMCs.

Original data processing: Researchers report that nucleated cell counts were estimated from reference gene primer amplification. Only in-frame clones appear in the TCRdb table, and some are missing; sequencing was by immunoSEQ multiplex PCR. V and J calls plus clone size are reproduced from that table; the DNA served to infer D and trimming. The sample consists of fewer than 350,000 clones, approximately 90% of them appearing once. Shortly before study entry, within 2 weeks, exposed participants had met a COVID-19 case. J was trimmed by 0 bases and V by 3 bases; bases with no gene match: 4. CDR3 length equals 16 residues. CDR1 is LGHNT and CDR2 is FRNRAP in the germline V gene.

This clonotype originated in a man between 40 and 49 years old who had been exposed to COVID-19. V and J are TRBV12-5 and TRBJ1-3, with 8 bases fitting TRBD1. The specimen was PBMCs or T cells enriched from blood (not recorded which). CDR3 residues: CASGFRTGPSGNTIYF. CDR3 nucleotides: TGTGCTAGTGGTTTCCGGACAGGGCCCTCTGGAAACACCATATATTTT.